This T cell receptor beta chain was profiled in a study of OX40 agonist ivuxolimab in advanced cancers. Overall study context: A history of anti-PD-1, anti-PD-L1 or anti-CTLA-4 therapy was acceptable, and over 30% had some.

If patients had autoimmune disease history or systemic immunosuppression, they were excluded. Blood got drawn at baseline, again on cycle 4 day 1, and then on cycle 7 day 1. Here immunoSEQ multiplex PCR was the method, and the copy in TCRdb shows in-frame clones only, minus some. The table records tens of thousands of clones, 81% of them present only once. V shed 7 bases and J 1 base; nucleotides not matched to a gene: 12. There are 16 residues in the CDR3. Sequencing used CD4+ or CD8+ T cells sorted from blood, obtained in a trial of the OX40 agonist ivuxolimab. The TCR was taken from an adult with an advanced solid tumor such as melanoma, head and neck, liver or kidney cancer. The V gene is TRBV23-1, the J gene TRBJ2-7; 8 nucleotides match TRBD1. TRBV23-1 is placed among ORFs of uncertain function. The CDR3 sequence: CASTRTSRTGSYEQYF. The CDR3 nucleotides read TGCGCCAGCACCCGAACTTCCCGGACAGGGTCCTACGAGCAGTACTTC.